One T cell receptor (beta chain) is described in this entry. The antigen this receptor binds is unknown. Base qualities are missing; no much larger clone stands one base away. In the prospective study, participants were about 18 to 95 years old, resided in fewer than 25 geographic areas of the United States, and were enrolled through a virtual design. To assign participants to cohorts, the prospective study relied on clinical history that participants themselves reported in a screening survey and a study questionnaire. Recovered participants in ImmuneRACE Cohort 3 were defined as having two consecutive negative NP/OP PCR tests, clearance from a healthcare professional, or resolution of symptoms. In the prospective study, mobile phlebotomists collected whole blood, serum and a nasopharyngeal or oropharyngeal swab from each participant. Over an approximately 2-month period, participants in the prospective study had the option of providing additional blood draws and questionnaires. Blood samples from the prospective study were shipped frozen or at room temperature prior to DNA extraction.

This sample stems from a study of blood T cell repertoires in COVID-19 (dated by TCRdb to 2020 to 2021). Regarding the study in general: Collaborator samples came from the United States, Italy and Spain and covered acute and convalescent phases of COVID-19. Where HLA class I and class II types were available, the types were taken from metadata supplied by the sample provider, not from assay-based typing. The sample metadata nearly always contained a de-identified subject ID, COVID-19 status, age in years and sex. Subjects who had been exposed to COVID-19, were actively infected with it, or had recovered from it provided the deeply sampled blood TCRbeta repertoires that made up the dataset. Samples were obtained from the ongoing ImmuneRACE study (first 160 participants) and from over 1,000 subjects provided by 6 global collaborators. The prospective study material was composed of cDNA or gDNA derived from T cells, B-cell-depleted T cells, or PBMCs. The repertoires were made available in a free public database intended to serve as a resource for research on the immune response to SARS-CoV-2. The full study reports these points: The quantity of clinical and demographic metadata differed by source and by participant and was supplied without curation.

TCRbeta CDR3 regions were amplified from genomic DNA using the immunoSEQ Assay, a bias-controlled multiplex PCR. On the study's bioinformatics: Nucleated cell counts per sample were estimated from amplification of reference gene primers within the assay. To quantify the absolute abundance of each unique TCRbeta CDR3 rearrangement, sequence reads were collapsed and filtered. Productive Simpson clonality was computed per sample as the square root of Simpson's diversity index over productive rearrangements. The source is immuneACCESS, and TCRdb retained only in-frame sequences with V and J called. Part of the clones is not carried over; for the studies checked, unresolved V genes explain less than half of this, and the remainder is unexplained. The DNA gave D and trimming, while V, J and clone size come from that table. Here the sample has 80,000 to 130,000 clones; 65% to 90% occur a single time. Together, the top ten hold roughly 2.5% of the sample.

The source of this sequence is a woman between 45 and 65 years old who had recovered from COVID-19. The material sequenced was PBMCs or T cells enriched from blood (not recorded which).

The CDR3 corresponds to CASSPLQPGQASGANVLTF. The DNA reads TGCGCCAGCAGCCCATTGCAACCGGGACAGGCCTCTGGGGCCAACGTCCTGACTTTC. The chain is made from TRBV5-1 and TRBJ2-6; the junction holds 8 bases that match TRBD1. Taken from the germline V gene, the CDR1 and CDR2 loops are SGHRS and YFSETQ. Trimming takes 4 bases off V and 0 bases off J; junction bases not matched to a gene: 12. From the cysteine up to the phenylalanine, the CDR3 has a length of 19 residues. Only the CDR3 region is kept as DNA, spanning 57 bases read in frame from base 1.